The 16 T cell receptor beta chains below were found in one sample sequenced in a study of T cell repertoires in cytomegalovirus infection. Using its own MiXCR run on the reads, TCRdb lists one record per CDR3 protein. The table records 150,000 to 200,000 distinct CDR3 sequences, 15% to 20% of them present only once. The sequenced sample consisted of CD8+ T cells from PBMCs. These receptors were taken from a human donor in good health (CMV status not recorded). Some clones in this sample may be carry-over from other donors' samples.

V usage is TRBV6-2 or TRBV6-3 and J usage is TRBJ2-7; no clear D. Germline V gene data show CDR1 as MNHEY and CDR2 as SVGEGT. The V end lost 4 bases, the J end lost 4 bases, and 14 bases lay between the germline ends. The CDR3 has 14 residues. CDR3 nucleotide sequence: TGTGCCAGCAGTTTCGACACCCCCTGGTACGAGCAGTACTTC. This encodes CASSFDTPWYEQYF.

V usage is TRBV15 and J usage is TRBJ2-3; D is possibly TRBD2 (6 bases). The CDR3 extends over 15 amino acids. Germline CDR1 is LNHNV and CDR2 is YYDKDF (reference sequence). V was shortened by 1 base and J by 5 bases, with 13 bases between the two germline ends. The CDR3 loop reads CATSRATTSGDTQYF. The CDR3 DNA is TGTGCCACCAGCAGAGCCACGACTAGTGGAGATACGCAGTATTTT.

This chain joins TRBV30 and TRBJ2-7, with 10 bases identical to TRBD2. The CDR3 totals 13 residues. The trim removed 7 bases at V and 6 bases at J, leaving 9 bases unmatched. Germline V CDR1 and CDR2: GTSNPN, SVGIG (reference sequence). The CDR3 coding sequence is TGTGCCTCGAGCGGGAGGGGGTTGCGCGAGCAGTACTTC. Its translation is CASSGRGLREQYF.

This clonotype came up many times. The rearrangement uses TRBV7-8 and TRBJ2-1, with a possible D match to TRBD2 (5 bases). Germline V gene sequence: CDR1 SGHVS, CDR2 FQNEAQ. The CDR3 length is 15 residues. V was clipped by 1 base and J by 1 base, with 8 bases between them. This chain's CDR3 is CASSLGLASYNEQFF. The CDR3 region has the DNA TGTGCCAGCAGCTTAGGGTTAGCGTCCTACAATGAGCAGTTCTTC.

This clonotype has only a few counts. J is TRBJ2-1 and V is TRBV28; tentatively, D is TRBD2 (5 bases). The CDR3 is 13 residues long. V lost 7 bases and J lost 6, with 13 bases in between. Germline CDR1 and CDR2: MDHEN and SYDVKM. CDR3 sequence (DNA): TGTGCCAGCACTCCGGGATTGGGCAATGAGCAGTTCTTC. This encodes CASTPGLGNEQFF.

CDR3 in DNA: TGTGCCAGCAGTTACTCGGTAGGCCAGGGATCTCGAGGGTACACCGGGGAGCTGTTTTTT. Its protein is CASSYSVGQGSRGYTGELFF. The V and J genes are TRBV6-5 and TRBJ2-2; D is possibly TRBD1 or TRBD2 (5 bases each). CDR1 and CDR2 (germline): MNHEY, SVGAGI. The CDR3 has 20 amino acids. V dropped 0 bases and J dropped 3 bases, with 23 bases sitting between them.

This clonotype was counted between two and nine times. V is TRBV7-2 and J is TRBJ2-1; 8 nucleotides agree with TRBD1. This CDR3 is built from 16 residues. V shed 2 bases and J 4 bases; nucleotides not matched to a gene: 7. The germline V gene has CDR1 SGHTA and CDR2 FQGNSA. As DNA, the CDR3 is TGTGCCAGCAGCTTATTTGGACAGGGTGGATACAATGAGCAGTTCTTC. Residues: CASSLFGQGGYNEQFF.

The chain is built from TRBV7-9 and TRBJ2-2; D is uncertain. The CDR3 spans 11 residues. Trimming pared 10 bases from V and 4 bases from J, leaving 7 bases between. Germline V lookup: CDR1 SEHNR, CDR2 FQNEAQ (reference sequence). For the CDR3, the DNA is TGTGCCACCTACAGCACCGGGGAGCTGTTTTTT. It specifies CATYSTGELFF.

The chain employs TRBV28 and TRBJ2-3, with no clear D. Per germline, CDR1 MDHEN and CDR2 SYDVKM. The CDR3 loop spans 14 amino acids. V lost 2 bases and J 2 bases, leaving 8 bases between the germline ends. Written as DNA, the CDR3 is TGTGCCAGCAGTTTAACGCAGGACACAGATACGCAGTATTTT. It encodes CASSLTQDTDTQYF.

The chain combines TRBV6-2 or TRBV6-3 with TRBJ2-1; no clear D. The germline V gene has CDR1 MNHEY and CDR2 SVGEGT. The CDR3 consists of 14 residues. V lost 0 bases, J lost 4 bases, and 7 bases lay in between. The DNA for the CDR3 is TGTGCCAGCAGTTACTCGGTCCAGTACAATGAGCAGTTCTTC. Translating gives CASSYSVQYNEQFF.

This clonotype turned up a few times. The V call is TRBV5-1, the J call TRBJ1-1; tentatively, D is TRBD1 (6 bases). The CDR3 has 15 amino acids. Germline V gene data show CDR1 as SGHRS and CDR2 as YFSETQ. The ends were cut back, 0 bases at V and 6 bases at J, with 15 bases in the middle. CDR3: CASSLVGGQGAEAFF. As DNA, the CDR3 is TGCGCCAGCAGCTTGGTCGGGGGGCAAGGGGCTGAAGCTTTCTTT.

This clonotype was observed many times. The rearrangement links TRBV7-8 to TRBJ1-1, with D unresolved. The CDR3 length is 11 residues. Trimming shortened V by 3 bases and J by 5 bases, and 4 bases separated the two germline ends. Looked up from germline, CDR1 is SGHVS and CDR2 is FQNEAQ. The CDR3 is CASSFGTEAFF. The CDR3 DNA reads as TGTGCCAGCAGCTTTGGTACTGAAGCTTTCTTT. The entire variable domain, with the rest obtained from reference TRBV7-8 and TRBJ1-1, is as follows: GAGVSQSPRYKVAKRGQDVALRCDPISGHVSLFWYQQALGQGPEFLTYFQNEAQLDKSGLPSDRFFAERPEGSVSTLKIQRTQQEDSAVYLCASSFGTEAFFGQGTRLTVV.

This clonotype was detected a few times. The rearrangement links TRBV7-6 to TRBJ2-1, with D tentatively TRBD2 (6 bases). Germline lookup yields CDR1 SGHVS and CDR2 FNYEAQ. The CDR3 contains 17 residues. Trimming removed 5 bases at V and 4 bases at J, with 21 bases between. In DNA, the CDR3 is TGTGCCAGCAGCCCCCGCCCGGCTAGCGAGCTATACAATGAGCAGTTCTTC. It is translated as CASSPRPASELYNEQFF. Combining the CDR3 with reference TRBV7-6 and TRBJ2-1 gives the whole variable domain GAGVSQSPRYKVTKRGQDVALRCDPISGHVSLYWYRQALGQGPEFLTYFNYEAQQDKSGLPNDRFSAERPEGSISTLTIQRTEQRDSAMYRCASSPRPASELYNEQFFGPGTRLTVL.

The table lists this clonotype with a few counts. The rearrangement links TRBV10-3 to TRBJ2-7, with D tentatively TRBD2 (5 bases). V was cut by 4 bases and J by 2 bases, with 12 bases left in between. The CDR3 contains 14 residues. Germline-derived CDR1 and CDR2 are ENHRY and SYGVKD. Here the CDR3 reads CAISGESSPYEQYF. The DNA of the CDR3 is TGTGCCATCAGTGGGGAGAGCAGCCCCTACGAGCAGTACTTC.

CDR3 DNA sequence: TGTGCCAGCAGTTTTGGTTATCTGACAGATACGCAGTATTTT. Amino acid sequence: CASSFGYLTDTQYF. V is TRBV28 and J is TRBJ2-3; D ambiguous. This CDR3 contains 14 residues. Deletions cut 3 bases from V and 3 bases from J, with 10 bases between. Germline-derived CDR1 and CDR2 are MDHEN and SYDVKM.

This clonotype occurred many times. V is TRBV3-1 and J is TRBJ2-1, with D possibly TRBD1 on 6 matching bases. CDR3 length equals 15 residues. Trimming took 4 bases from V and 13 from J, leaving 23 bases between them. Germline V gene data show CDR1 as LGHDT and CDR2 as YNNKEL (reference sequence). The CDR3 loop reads CASSPKPDRSRKQFF. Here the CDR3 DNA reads TGTGCCAGCAGCCCCAAACCCGACAGGTCCCGGAAACAGTTCTTC.